This T cell receptor (beta chain) was sequenced for a study of shared clonotypes between healthy human individuals. TCRdb keeps only in-frame clones here, not all; method: immunoSEQ multiplex PCR. The table lists roughly 2,300,000 clones, about 90% of them singletons. Study-wide points: The study found about 5% of naive CD4 clonotypes shared across a handful of donors.

The CDR3 is 16 amino acids. Germline-derived CDR1 and CDR2 are SGHNT and YYREEE (reference sequence). The V gene end was trimmed by 4 bases and the J gene end by 4 bases; junction bases not matched to a gene: 12. For this clone: Its antigen is not known.

The sequence derives from a man in his late teens or twenties in good health. Some clones in this sample may be carry-over from other donors' samples. This sequence joins TRBV5-4 and TRBJ1-2, with 8 nucleotides matching TRBD1. The sequencing sample was made of naive CD4+ T cells from PBMCs. Sample subset: CD45RA+ positively selected. The CDR3 is CASSPSRTGSAYGYTF. The DNA of the CDR3 is TGTGCCAGCAGCCCATCACGGACAGGGAGTGCCTATGGCTACACCTTC.